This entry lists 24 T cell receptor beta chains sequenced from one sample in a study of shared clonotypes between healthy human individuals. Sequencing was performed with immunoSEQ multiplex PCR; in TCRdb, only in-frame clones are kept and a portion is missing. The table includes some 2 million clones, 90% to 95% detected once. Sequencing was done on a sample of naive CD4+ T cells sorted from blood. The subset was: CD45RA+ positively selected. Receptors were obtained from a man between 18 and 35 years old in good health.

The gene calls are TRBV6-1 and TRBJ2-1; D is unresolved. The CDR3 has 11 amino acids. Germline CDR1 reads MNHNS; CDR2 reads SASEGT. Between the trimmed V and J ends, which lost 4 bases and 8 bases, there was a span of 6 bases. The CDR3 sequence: CASSVSYEQFF. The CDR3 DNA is TGTGCCAGCAGTGTTAGCTATGAGCAGTTCTTC.

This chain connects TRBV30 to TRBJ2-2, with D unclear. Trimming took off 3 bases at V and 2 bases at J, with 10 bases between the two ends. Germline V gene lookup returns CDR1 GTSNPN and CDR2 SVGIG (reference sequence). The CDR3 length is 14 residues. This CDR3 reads CAWRKNSNTGELFF. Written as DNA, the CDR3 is TGTGCCTGGAGGAAGAACTCAAACACCGGGGAGCTGTTTTTT.

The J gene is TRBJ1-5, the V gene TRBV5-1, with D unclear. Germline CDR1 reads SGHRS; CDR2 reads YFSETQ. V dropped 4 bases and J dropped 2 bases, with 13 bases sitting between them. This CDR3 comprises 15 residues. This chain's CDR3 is CASSEGPERNQPQHF. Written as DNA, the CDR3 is TGCGCCAGCAGCGAGGGTCCAGAACGCAATCAGCCCCAGCATTTT.

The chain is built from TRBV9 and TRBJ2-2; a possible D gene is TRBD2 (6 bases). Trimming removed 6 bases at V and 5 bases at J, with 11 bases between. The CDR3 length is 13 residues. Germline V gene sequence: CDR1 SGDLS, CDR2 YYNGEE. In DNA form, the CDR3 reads TGTGCCAGCATGAGGGCGGGGACCGGGGAGCTGTTTTTT. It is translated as CASMRAGTGELFF.

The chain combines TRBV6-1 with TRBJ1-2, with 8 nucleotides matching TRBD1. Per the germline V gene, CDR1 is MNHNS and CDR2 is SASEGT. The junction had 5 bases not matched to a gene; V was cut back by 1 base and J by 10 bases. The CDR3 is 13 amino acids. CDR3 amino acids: CASSEVRTGLYTF. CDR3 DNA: TGTGCCAGCAGTGAAGTTAGGACAGGGCTCTACACCTTC.

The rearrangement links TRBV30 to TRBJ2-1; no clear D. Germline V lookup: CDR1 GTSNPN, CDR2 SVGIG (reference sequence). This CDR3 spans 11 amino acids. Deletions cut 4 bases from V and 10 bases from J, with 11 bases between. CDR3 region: CAWMGKTEQFF. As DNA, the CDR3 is TGTGCCTGGATGGGGAAAACGGAGCAGTTCTTC.

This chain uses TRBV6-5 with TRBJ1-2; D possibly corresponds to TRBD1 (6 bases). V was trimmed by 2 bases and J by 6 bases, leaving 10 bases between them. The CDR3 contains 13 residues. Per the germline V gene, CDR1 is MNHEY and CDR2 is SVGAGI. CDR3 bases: TGTGCCAGCAGTTACCCCCCAGGGGATGGCTACACCTTC. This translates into CASSYPPGDGYTF.

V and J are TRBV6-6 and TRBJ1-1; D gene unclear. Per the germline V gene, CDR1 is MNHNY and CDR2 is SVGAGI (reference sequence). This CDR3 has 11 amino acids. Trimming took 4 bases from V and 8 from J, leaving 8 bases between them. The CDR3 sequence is CASSSTPEAFF. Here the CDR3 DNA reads TGTGCCAGCAGTTCAACACCCGAAGCTTTCTTT.

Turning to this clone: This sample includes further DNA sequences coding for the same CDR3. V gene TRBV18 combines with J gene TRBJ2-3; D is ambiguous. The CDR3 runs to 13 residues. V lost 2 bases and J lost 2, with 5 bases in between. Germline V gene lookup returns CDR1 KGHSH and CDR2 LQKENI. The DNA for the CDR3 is TGTGCCAGCTCACCATTAGACACAGATACGCAGTATTTT. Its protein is CASSPLDTDTQYF.

In nucleotides, the CDR3 is TGTGCCAGCAGCCCCGACAGGGGACGCTCCTATAATTCACCCCTCCACTTT. Amino acid sequence: CASSPDRGRSYNSPLHF. V is TRBV7-2 and J is TRBJ1-6; TRBD1 matches at 8 bases. With V trimmed by 5 bases and J by 0 bases, 6 bases remained unmatched. This CDR3 has 17 residues. The germline gives CDR1 SGHTA, CDR2 FQGNSA. Together with reference TRBV7-2 and TRBJ1-6, the CDR3 gives the full variable domain: GAGVSQSPSNKVTEKGKDVELRCDPISGHTALYWYRQSLGQGLEFLIYFQGNSAPDKSGLPSDRFSAERTGGSVSTLTIQRTQQEDSAVYLCASSPDRGRSYNSPLHFGNGTRLTVT.

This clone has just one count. The CDR3 DNA sequence: TGTGCCAGCAGCCCCCGGGTGGGAGTGGGATACAATGAGCAGTTCTTC. This gives the protein CASSPRVGVGYNEQFF. The chain has TRBV2 and TRBJ2-1; perhaps TRBD2 as D (5 bases). The ends were cut back, 6 bases at V and 4 bases at J, with 19 bases in the middle. This CDR3 is 16 amino acids long. Looked up from germline, CDR1 is SNHLY and CDR2 is FYNNEI.

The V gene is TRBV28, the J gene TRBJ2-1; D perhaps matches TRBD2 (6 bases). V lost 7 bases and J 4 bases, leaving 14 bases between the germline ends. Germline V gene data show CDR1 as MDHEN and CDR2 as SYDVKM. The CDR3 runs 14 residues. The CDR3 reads CASTGGGAYNEQFF. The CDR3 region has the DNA TGTGCCAGCACCGGAGGAGGGGCATACAATGAGCAGTTCTTC.

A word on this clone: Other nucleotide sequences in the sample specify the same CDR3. This CDR3 reads CASSSTGNTIYF. The CDR3 nucleotides read TGTGCCAGCAGCTCTACTGGAAACACCATATATTTT. V usage is TRBV7-9 and J usage is TRBJ1-3; no definite D call. V lost 4 bases and J 2 bases, leaving 3 bases between the germline ends. CDR1 is SEHNR, CDR2 FQNEAQ, per germline (reference sequence). This CDR3 contains 12 residues.

In nucleotides, the CDR3 is TGTGCCAGCTCACTGTACGAAGAGACCCAGTACTTC. This translates into CASSLYEETQYF. J is TRBJ2-5 and V is TRBV18, with D uncertain. Deletions cut 4 bases from V and 3 bases from J, with 6 bases between. The CDR3 length is 12 residues. Germline assignment: CDR1 KGHSH and CDR2 LQKENI. Full variable domain (missing parts from reference TRBV18 and TRBJ2-5): NAGVMQNPRHLVRRRGQEARLRCSPMKGHSHVYWYRQLPEEGLKFMVYLQKENIIDESGMPKERFSAEFPKEGPSILRIQQVVRGDSAAYFCASSLYEETQYFGPGTRLLVL.

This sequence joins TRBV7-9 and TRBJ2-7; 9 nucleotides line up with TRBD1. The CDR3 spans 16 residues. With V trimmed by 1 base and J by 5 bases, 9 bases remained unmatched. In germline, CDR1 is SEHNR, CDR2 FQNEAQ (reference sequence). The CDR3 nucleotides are TGTGCCAGCAGCTTAGGCGCCGGACAGGGGTTCCACGAGCAGTACTTC. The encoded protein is CASSLGAGQGFHEQYF.

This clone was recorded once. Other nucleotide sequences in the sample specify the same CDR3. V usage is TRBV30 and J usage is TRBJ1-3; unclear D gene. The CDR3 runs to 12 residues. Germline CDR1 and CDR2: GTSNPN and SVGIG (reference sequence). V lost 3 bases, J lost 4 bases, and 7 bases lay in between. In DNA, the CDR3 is TGTGCCTGGAGGGAATCCGGAAACACCATATATTTT. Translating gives CAWRESGNTIYF.

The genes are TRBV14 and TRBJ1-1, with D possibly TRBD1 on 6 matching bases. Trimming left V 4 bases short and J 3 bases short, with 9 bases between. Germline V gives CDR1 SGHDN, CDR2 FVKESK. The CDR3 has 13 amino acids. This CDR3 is CASSPWTDTEAFF. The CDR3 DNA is TGTGCCAGCAGCCCGTGGACAGACACTGAAGCTTTCTTT.

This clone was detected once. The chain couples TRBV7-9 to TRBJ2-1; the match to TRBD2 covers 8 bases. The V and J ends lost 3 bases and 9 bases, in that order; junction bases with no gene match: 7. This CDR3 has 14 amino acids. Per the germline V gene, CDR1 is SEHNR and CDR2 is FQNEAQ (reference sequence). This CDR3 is CASSFEREGAEQFF. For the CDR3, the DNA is TGTGCCAGCAGCTTTGAACGGGAGGGAGCTGAGCAGTTCTTC.

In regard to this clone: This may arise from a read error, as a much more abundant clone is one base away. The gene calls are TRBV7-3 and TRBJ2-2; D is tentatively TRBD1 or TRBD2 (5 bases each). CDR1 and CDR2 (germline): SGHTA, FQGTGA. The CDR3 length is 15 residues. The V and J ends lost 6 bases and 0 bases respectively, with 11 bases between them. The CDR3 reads CASRPGTANTGELFF. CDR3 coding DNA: TGTGCCAGCAGACCCGGGACGGCGAACACCGGGGAGCTGTTTTTT. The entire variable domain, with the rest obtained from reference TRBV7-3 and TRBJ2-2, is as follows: GAGVSQTPSNKVTEKGKYVELRCDPISGHTALYWYRQSLGQGPEFLIYFQGTGAADDSGLPNDRFFAVRPEGSVSTLKIQRTERGDSAVYLCASRPGTANTGELFFGEGSRLTVL.

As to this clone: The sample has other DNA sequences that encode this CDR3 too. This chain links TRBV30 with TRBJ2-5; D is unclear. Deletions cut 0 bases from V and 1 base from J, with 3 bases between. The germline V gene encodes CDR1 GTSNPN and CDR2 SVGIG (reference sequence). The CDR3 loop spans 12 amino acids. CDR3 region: CAWSVFQETQYF. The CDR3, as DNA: TGTGCCTGGAGTGTGTTCCAAGAGACCCAGTACTTC.

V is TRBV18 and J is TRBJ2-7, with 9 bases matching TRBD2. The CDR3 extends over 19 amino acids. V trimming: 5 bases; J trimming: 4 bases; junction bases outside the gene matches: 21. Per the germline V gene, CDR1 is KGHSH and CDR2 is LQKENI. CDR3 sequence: CASSAGASGKLGSGYEQYF. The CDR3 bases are TGTGCCAGCTCAGCCGGGGCTAGCGGGAAACTAGGCTCTGGTTACGAGCAGTACTTC.

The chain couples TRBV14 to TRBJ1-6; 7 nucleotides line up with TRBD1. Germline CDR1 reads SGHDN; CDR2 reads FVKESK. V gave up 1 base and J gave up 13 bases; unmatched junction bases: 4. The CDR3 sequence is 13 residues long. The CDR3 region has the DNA TGTGCCAGCAGCCAAGTGACAGGGCCGCCCCTCCACTTT. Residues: CASSQVTGPPLHF.

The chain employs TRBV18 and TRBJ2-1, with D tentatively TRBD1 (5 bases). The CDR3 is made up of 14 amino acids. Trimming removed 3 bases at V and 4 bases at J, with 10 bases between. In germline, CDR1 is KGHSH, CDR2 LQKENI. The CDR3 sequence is CASSPPQGYNEQFF. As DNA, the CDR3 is TGTGCCAGCTCACCGCCTCAGGGTTACAATGAGCAGTTCTTC.

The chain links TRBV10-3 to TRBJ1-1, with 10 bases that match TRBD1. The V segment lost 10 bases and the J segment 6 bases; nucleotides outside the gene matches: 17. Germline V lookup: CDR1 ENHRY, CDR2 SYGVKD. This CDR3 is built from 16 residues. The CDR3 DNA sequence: TGTGCCAGCCAACCCGGGGGGGACAGGGGTTTATCTGAAGCTTTCTTT. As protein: CASQPGGDRGLSEAFF.